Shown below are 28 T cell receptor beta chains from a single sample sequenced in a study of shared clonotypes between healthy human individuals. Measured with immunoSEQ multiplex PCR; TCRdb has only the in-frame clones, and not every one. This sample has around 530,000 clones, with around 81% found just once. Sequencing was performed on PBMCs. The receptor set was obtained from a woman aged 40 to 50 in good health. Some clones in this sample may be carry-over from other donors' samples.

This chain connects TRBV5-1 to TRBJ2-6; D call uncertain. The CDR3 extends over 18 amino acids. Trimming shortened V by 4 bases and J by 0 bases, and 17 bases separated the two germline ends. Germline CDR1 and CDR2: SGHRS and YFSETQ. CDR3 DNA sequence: TGCGCCAGCAGCGCGACCCGGGCCTTTGGCTCTGGGGCCAACGTCCTGACTTTC. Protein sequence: CASSATRAFGSGANVLTF. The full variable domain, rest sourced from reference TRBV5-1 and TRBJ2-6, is KAGVTQTPRYLIKTRGQQVTLSCSPISGHRSVSWYQQTPGQGLQFLFEYFSETQRNKGNFPGRFSGRQFSNSRSEMNVSTLELGDSALYLCASSATRAFGSGANVLTFGAGSRLTVL.

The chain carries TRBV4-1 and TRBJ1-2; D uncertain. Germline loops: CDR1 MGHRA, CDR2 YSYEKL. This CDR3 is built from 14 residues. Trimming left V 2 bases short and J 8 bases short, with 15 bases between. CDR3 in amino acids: CASSQSFAPLGYTF. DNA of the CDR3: TGCGCCAGCAGCCAAAGCTTCGCCCCGTTGGGCTACACCTTC.

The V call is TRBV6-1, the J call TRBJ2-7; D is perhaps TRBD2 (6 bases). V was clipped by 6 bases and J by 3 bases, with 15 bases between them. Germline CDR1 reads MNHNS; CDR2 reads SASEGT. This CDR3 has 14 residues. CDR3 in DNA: TGTGCCAGCAGGCCGCCGGGACTCCTCTACGAGCAGTACTTC. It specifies CASRPPGLLYEQYF.

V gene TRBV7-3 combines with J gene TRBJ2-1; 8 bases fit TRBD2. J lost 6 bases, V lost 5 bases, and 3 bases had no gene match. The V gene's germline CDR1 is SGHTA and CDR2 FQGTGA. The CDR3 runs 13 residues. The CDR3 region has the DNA TGTGCCAGCAGCACTAGCGGTGCCAATGAGCAGTTCTTC. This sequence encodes CASSTSGANEQFF.

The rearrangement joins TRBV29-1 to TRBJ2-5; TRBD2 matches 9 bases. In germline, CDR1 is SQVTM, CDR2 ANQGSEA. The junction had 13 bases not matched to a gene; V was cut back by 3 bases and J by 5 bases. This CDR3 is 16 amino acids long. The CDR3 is CSVEGEGGRAAETQYF. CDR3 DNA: TGCAGCGTTGAGGGAGAGGGCGGGAGGGCCGCCGAGACCCAGTACTTC.

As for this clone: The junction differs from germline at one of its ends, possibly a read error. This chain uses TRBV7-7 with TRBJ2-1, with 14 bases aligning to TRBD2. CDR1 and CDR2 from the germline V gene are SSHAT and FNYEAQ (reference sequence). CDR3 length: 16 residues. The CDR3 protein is CASSLGLAGVYNEQFF. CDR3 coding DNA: TGTGCTAGCAGCCTGGGACTAGCGGGAGTCTACAATGAGCAGTTCTTC.

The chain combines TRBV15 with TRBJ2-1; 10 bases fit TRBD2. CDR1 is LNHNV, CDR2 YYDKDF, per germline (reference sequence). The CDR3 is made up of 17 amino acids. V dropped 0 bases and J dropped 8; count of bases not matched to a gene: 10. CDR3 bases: TGTGCCACCAGCAGAGAAGGGCCAGCGGGAGGGCCAGATGAGCAGTTCTTC. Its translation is CATSREGPAGGPDEQFF.

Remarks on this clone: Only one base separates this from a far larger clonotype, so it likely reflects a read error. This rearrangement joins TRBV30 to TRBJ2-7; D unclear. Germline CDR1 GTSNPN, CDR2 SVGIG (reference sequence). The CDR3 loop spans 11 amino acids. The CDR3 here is CAWSSPGERYF. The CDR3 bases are TGTGCCTGGAGTAGCCCGGGCGAGCGGTACTTC.

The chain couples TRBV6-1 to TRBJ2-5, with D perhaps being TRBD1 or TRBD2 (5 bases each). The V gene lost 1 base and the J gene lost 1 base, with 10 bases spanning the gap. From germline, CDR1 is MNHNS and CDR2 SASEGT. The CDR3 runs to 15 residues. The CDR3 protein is CASSEGGTPQETQYF. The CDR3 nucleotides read TGTGCCAGCAGTGAAGGAGGGACGCCCCAAGAGACCCAGTACTTC.

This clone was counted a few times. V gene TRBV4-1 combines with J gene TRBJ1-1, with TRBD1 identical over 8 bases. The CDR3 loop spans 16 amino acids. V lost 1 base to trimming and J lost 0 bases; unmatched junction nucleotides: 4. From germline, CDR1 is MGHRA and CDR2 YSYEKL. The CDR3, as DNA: TGCGCCAGCAGCCAAGGACAGGGGCAATTGAACACTGAAGCTTTCTTT. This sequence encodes CASSQGQGQLNTEAFF.

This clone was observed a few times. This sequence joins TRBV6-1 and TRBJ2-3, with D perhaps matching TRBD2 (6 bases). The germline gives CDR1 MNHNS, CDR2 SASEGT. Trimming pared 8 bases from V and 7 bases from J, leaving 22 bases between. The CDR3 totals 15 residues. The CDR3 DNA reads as TGTGCCAGCGGGTCCCGGGCGGGAACAACATATACGCAGTATTTT. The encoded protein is CASGSRAGTTYTQYF.

The CDR3 loop is CASSVSSATNEQFF. CDR3 in DNA: TGTGCCAGCAGTGTGAGTAGCGCGACTAATGAGCAGTTCTTC. This chain joins TRBV13 and TRBJ2-1; TRBD2 might be the D (5 bases). The germline V and J ends were trimmed by 6 bases and 7 bases, with 16 bases remaining between them. The CDR3 extends over 14 amino acids. Looked up from germline, CDR1 is PRHDT and CDR2 is FYEKMQ (reference sequence).

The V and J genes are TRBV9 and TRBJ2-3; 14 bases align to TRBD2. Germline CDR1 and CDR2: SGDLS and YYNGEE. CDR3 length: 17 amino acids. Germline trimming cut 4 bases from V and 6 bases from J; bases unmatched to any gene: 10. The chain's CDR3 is CASSPTTSGRANDTQYF. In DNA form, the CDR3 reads TGTGCCAGCAGCCCTACGACTAGCGGGAGGGCCAACGATACGCAGTATTTT.

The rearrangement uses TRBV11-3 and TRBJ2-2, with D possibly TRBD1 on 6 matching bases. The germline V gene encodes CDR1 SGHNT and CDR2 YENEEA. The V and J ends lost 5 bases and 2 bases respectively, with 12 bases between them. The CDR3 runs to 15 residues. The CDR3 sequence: CASSLRTENTGELFF. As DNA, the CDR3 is TGTGCCAGCAGCCTAAGGACAGAAAACACCGGGGAGCTGTTTTTT. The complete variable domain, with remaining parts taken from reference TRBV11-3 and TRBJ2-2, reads EAGVVQSPRYKIIEKKQPVAFWCNPISGHNTLYWYLQNLGQGPELLIRYENEEAVDDSQLPKDRFSAERLKGVDSTLKIQPAELGDSAVYLCASSLRTENTGELFFGEGSRLTVL.

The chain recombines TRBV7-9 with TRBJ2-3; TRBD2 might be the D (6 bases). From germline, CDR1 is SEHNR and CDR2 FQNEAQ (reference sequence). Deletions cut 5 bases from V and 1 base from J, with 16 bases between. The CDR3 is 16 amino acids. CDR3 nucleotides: TGTGCCAGCAGCCCAACCCCCGGAGGGCGCACAGATACGCAGTATTTT. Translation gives CASSPTPGGRTDTQYF.

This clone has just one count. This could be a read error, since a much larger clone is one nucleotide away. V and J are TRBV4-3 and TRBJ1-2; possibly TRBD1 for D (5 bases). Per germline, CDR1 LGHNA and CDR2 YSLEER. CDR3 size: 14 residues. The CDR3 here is CASSLTETNYGCTF. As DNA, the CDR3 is TGCGCCAGCAGCCTGACAGAAACTAACTATGGCTGCACCTTC.

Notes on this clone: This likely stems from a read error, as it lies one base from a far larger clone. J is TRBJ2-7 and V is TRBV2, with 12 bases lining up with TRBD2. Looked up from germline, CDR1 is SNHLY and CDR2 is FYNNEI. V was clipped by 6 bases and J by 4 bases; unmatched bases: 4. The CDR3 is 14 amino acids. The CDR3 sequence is CASSRTSGTYEQYF. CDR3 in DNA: TGTGCCAGCAGCCGGACTAGCGGGACTTACGAGCAGTACTTC.

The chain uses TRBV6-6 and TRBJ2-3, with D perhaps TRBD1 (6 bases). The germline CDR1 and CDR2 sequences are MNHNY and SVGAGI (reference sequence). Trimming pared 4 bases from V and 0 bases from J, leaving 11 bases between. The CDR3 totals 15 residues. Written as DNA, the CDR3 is TGTGCCAGCAGTTCGCCTGGACAGAGCACAGATACGCAGTATTTT. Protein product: CASSSPGQSTDTQYF.

CDR3 sequence reads: CASSLRGWGGYTF. The CDR3, as DNA: TGTGCCAGCAGTTTGCGGGGATGGGGTGGCTACACCTTC. The V gene is TRBV27, the J gene TRBJ1-2; D ambiguous. The germline V and J ends were trimmed by 3 bases and 7 bases, with 12 bases remaining between them. CDR3 length: 13 residues. The germline V gene encodes CDR1 MNHEY and CDR2 SMNVEV (reference sequence).

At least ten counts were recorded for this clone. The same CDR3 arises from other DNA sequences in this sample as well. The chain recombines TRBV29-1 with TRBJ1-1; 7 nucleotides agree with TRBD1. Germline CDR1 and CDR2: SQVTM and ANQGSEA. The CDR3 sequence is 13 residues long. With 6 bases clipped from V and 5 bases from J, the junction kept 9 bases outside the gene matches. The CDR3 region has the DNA TGCAGCGTGGGACAGAGACTAGGGACTGAAGCTTTCTTT. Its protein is CSVGQRLGTEAFF.

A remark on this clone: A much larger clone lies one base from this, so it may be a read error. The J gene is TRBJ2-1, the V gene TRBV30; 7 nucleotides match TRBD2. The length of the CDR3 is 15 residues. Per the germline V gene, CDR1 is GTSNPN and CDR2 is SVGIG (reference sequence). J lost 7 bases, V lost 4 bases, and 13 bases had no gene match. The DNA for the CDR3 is TGTGCCTGGAAAGACCCGGGACTAAATGGAAATGAGCAGTTCTTC. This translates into CAWKDPGLNGNEQFF.

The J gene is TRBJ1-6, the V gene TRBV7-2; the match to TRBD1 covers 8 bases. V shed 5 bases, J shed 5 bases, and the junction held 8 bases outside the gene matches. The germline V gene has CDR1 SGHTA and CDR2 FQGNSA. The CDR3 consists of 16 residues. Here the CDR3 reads CASSPSWTGHNSPLHF. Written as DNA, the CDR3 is TGTGCCAGCAGCCCATCATGGACAGGGCATAATTCACCCCTCCACTTT.

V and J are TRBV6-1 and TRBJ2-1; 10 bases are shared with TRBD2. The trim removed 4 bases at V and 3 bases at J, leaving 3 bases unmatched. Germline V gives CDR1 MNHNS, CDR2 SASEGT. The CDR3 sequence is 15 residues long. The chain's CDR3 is CASSAPSGSYNEQFF. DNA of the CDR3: TGTGCCAGCAGTGCACCTAGCGGGAGCTACAATGAGCAGTTCTTC.

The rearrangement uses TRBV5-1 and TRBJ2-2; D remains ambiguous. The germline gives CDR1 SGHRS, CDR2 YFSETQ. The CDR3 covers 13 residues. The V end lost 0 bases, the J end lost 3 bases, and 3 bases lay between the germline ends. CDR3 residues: CASSLDHTGELFF. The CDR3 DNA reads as TGCGCCAGCAGCTTGGACCACACCGGGGAGCTGTTTTTT. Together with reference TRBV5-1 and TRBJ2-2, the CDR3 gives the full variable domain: KAGVTQTPRYLIKTRGQQVTLSCSPISGHRSVSWYQQTPGQGLQFLFEYFSETQRNKGNFPGRFSGRQFSNSRSEMNVSTLELGDSALYLCASSLDHTGELFFGEGSRLTVL.

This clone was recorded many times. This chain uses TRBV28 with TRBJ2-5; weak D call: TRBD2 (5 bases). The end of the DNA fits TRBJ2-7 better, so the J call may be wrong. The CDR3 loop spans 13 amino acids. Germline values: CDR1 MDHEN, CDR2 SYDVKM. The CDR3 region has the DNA TGTGCCAGCGGGATCGGGGTGGCCTACGAGCAGTACTTC. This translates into CASGIGVAYEQYF.

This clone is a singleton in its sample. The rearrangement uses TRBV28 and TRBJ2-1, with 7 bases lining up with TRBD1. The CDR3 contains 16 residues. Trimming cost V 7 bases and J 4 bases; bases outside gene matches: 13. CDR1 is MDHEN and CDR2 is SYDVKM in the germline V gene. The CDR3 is CASNPKGARAYNEQFF. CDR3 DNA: TGTGCCAGCAACCCCAAGGGGGCTAGAGCTTACAATGAGCAGTTCTTC.

The CDR3 coding sequence is TGTGCCAGCAGTGGAATCGCCGGGACAGGGGCCGGCGAGCAGTACTTC. As protein: CASSGIAGTGAGEQYF. The chain links TRBV6-1 to TRBJ2-7; TRBD1 matches 10 bases. The ends lost 4 bases at V and 6 bases at J; junction bases unmatched: 12. This CDR3 is built from 16 residues. Looked up from germline, CDR1 is MNHNS and CDR2 is SASEGT.

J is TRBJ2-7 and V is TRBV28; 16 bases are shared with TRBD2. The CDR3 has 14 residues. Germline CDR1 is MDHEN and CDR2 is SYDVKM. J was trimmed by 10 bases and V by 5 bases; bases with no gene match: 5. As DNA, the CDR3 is TGTGCCAGCAGTAGAGGGACTAGCGGGAGGGTTCAGTACTTC. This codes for CASSRGTSGRVQYF. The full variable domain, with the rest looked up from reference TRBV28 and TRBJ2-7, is DVKVTQSSRYLVKRTGEKVFLECVQDMDHENMFWYRQDPGLGLRLIYFSYDVKMKEKGDIPEGYSVSREKKERFSLILESASTNQTSMYLCASSRGTSGRVQYFGPGTRLTVT.